What follows describes a single T cell receptor (beta chain). As handled by the study authors: Amplifying reference gene primers gave estimates of nucleated cell counts. The data were produced by immunoSEQ multiplex PCR, yet TCRdb's version contains in-frame clones alone and is incomplete. For V, J and clone size, that table is used; D and trimming come from the DNA. The repertoire holds tens of thousands of clones, around 86% seen once, with about 26% in the top ten. This sample was included in a study of blood T cell repertoires in COVID-19. About the study: The study drew acute and convalescent COVID-19 samples from the United States, Italy and Spain. PBMCs, B-cell-depleted T cells, or T cells were the source of the cDNA or gDNA that made up the material.

CDR3 length: 13 amino acids. The V gene lost 2 bases and the J gene lost 5 bases, with 9 bases spanning the gap. Germline-derived CDR1 and CDR2 are KGHSH and LQKENI. Material for sequencing was peripheral blood. This receptor was taken from a woman older than 75 with acute or convalescent COVID-19. The chain couples TRBV18 to TRBJ2-5, with D unclear. The DNA for the CDR3 is TGTGCCAGCTCACCAGTCGCGGAGGAGACCCAGTACTTC. It specifies CASSPVAEETQYF.